This TCR beta chain was retrieved from a study of molecular identifiers for immune sequencing clone quantification. TCRdb used MiXCR to reprocess the PCR reads, holding one entry per CDR3 protein. This sample has nearly 55,000 distinct CDR3 sequences, with 36% found just once. The CDR3 is made up of 14 amino acids. The ends were cut back, 3 bases at V and 3 bases at J, with 8 bases in the middle. Sequenced sample: naive CD8+ T cells from blood, with Jurkat cell RNA spiked in. Subset indicated: FACS-sorted CD8+CD4-CCR7+CD45RA+ naive T cells. This TCR was sampled from a human donor in good health. Some libraries in this study had Jurkat cell RNA spiked in. The chain recombines TRBV12-3 or TRBV12-4 with TRBJ1-4; D is unresolved. The DNA of the CDR3 is TGTGCCAGCAGTTTTCGCAGACCTAATGAAAAACTGTTTTTT. Protein product: CASSFRRPNEKLFF.